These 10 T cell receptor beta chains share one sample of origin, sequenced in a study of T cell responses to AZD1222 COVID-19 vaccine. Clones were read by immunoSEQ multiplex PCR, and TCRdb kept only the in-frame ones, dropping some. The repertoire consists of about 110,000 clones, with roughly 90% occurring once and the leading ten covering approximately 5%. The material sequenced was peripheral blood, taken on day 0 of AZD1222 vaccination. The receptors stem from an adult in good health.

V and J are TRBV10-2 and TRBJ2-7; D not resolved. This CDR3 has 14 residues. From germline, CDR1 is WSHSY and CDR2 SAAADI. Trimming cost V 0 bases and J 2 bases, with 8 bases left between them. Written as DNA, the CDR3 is TGCGCCAGCAGTGAGTCGTCCGGTACCTACGAGCAGTACTTC. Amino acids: CASSESSGTYEQYF.

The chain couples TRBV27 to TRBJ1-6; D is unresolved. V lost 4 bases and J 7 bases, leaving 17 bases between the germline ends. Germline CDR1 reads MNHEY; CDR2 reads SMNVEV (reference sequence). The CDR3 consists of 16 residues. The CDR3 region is CASSWESGGGNSPLHF. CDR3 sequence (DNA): TGTGCCAGCAGTTGGGAATCGGGCGGTGGGAATTCACCCCTCCACTTT.

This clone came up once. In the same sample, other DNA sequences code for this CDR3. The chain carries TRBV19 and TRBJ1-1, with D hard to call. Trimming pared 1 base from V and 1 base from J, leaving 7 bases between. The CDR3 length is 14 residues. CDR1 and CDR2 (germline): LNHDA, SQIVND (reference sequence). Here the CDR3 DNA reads TGTGCCAGTAGTATAGGAGGCCAGAACACTGAAGCTTTCTTT. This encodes CASSIGGQNTEAFF.

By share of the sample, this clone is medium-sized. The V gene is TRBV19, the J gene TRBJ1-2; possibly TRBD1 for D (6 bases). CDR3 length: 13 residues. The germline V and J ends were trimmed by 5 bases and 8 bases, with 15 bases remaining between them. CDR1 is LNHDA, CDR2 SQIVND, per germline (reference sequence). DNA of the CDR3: TGTGCCAGTAGTCTGGGCGTGGGGGGCGGCTACACCTTC. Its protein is CASSLGVGGGYTF.

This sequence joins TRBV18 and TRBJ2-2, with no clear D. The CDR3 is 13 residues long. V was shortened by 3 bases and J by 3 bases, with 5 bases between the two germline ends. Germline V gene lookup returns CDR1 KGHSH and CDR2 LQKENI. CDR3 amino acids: CASSPRDTGELFF. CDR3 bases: TGTGCCAGCTCACCTAGGGACACCGGGGAGCTGTTTTTT.

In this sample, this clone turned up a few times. CDR3 bases: TGTGCCAGCAGTGATCCCGGGACAGGGATCTATGGCTACACCTTC. It translates to CASSDPGTGIYGYTF. The chain is built from TRBV6-1 and TRBJ1-2; 9 nucleotides match TRBD1. The J segment lost 4 bases and the V segment lost 3 bases, leaving 6 bases of the junction unmatched. CDR3 length equals 15 residues. The V gene's germline CDR1 is MNHNS and CDR2 SASEGT.

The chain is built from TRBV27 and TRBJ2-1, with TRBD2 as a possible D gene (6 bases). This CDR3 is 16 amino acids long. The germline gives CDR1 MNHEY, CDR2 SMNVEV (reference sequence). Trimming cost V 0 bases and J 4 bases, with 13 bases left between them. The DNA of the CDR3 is TGTGCCAGCAGTTTATCGGGTCATAGCGGTTACAATGAGCAGTTCTTC. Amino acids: CASSLSGHSGYNEQFF.

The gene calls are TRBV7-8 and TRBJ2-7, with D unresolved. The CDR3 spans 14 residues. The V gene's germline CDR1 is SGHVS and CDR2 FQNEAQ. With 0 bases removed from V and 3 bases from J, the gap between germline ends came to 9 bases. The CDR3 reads CASSLAVDGYEQYF. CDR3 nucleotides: TGTGCCAGCAGCTTAGCCGTAGACGGCTACGAGCAGTACTTC.

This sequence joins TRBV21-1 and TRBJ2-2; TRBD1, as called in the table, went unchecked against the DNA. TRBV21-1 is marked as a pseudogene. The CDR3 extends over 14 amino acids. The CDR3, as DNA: TGTGCCAGCAGCAACAGGGATCGCACCGGGGAGCTGTTTTTT. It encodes CASSNRDRTGELFF.

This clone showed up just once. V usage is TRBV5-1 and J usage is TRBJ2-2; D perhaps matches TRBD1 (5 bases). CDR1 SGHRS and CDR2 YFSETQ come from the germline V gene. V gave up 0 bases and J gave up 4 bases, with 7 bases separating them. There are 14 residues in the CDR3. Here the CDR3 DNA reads TGCGCCAGCAGCTTGGTTCAGGGCACCGGGGAGCTGTTTTTT. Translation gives CASSLVQGTGELFF.